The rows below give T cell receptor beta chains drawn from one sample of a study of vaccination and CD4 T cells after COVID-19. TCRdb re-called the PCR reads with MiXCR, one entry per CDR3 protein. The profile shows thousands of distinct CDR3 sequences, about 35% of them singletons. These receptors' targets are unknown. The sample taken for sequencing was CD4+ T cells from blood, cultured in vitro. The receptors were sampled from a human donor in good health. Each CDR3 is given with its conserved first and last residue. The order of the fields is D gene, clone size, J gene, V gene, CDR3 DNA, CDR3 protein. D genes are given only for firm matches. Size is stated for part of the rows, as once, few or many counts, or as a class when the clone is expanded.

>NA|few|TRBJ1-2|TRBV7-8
TGTGCCAGCAGCTCTGAGGTGAACTATGGCTACACCTTC
CASSSEVNYGYTF
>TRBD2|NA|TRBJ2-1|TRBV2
TGTGCCAGCAGCGACGGGGGGGTACTAATTGGGCAGTTCTTC
CASSDGGVLIGQFF
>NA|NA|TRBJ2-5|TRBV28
TGTGCCAGCAGTTTATCCGAGACCCAGTACTTC
CASSLSETQYF
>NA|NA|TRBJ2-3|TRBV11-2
TGTGCCAGCAGCTTTAATATGGCAGATACGCAGTATTTT
CASSFNMADTQYF
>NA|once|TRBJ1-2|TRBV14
TGTGCCAGCAGCCAATTCACTAACTATGGCTACACCTTC
CASSQFTNYGYTF
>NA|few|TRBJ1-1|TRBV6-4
TGTGCCAGCCGGGAGGAGTGGGGGGACACTGAAGCTTTCTTT
CASREEWGDTEAFF
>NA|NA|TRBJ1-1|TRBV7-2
TGTGCCAGCAGCTTATTCGGGAGAACTGAAGCTTTCTTT
CASSLFGRTEAFF
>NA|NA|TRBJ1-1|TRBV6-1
TGTGCCAGCAGTAAACAGGGCTCCACTGAAGCTTTCTTT
CASSKQGSTEAFF
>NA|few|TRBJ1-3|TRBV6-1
TGTGCCAGCAGCTCCCCCCGAAGGACTGGAAACACCATATATTTT
CASSSPRRTGNTIYF
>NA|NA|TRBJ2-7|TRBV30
TGTGCCTGGAGACCAGGGCTATACGAGCAGTACTTC
CAWRPGLYEQYF
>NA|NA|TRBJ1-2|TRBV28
TGTGCCAGCGGGGAAACTGGCTACACCTTC
CASGETGYTF
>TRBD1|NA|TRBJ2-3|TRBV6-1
TGTGCCAGCAGACAACAGGGGGCTAGCACAGATACGCAGTATTTT
CASRQQGASTDTQYF
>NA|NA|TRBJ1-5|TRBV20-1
TGCAGTGCTAGAGCAACAGGGCAGGGGTGGGAACAGCCCCAGCATTTT
CSARATGQGWEQPQHF
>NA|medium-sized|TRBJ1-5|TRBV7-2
TGTGCCAGCAGCTTAATAGATAATCAGCCCCAGCATTTT
CASSLIDNQPQHF
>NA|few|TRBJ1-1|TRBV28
TGTGCCAGCAGTCCGGGGGCTTTGAACACTGAAGCTTTCTTT
CASSPGALNTEAFF
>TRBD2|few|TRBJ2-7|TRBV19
TGTGCCAGTACTGTAGCGGGATTCCCCTACGAGCAGTACTTC
CASTVAGFPYEQYF
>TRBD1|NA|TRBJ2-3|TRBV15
TGTGCCACCAGCAGGGGCCGGGACAGTAAGACAGATACGCAGTATTTT
CATSRGRDSKTDTQYF
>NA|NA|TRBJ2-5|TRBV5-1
TGCGCCAGCAGCTTCGAGGGGGAGACCCAGTACTTC
CASSFEGETQYF
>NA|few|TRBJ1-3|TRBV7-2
TGTGCCAGCAGCTCGGATATGGTGACTGGAAACACCATATATTTT
CASSSDMVTGNTIYF
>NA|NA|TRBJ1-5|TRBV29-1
TGCAGCGCTACGACTACCGGGACCCGCAATCAGCCCCAGCACTTT
CSATTTGTRNQPQHF
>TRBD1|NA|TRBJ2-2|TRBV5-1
TGCGCCAGCGCTTGGGGACAGGGTTCCGGGGAGCTGTTTTTT
CASAWGQGSGELFF
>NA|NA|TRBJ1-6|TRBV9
TGTGCCAGCAGCGTAGGTCAGGGGAGTAATTCACCCCTCCACTTT
CASSVGQGSNSPLHF
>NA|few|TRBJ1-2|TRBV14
TGTGCCAGCAGCCAAGACACAGGGTACAACTATGGCTACACCTTC
CASSQDTGYNYGYTF
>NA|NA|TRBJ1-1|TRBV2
TGTGCCAGCAGTGACGGCGCTGAAGCTTTCTTT
CASSDGAEAFF
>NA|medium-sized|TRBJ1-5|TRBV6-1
TGTGCCAGCAGTCCCTGGGTGATTAGCAATCAGCCCCAGCATTTT
CASSPWVISNQPQHF
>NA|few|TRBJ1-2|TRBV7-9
TGTGCCAGCAGCTCTACGGGGGGATGGAACTATGGCTACACCTTC
CASSSTGGWNYGYTF
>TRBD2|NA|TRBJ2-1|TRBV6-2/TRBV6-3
TGTGCCTCCAGAGCCCCGACTAGCGTCTCCTACAATGAGCAGTTCTTC
CASRAPTSVSYNEQFF
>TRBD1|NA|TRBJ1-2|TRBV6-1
TGTGCCAGCAGTGAAATGCCTTGGGACAGGGGGCCCTATGGCTACACCTTC
CASSEMPWDRGPYGYTF
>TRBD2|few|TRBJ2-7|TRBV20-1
TGCAGTGCTAGAGATTGGACTAGCGGGGCCTACGAGCAGTACTTC
CSARDWTSGAYEQYF
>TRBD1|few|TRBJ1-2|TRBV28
TGTGCCAGCAGTCTTCCGGGACAGGGTGGTAACTATGGCTACACCTTC
CASSLPGQGGNYGYTF
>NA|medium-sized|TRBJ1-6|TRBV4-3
TGCGCCAGCAGCCAAGAGGCGTTCGGACACTGGGGTTCACCCCTCCACTTT
CASSQEAFGHWGSPLHF
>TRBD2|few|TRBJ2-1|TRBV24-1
TGTGCCACCAGTGATTCGACGGCTAGCGGGAGTAGCAATGAGCAGTTCTTC
CATSDSTASGSSNEQFF
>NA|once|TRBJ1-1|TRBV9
TGTGCCAGCAGCGTAACGGGGGGTAACACTGAAGCTTTCTTT
CASSVTGGNTEAFF
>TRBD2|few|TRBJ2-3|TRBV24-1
TGTGCCACCTCGGGACTAGTCCCAGATACGCAGTATTTT
CATSGLVPDTQYF
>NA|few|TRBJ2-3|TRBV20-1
TGCAGTGAGGGGTATGGCGATACGCAGTATTTT
CSEGYGDTQYF
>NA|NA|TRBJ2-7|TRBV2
TGTGCCAGCAGTTTGGGACGTACCTACGAGCAGTACTTC
CASSLGRTYEQYF
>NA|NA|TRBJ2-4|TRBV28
TGTGCCAGCAGTTTGCTTGCCAAAAACATTCAGTACTTC
CASSLLAKNIQYF
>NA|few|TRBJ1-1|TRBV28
TGTGCCAGCAGAGGGATCACTGAAGCTTTCTTT
CASRGITEAFF
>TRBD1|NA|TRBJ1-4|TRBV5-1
TGCGCCAGCAGCTCAGGACAGGGGAGGGAAAAACTGTTTTTT
CASSSGQGREKLFF
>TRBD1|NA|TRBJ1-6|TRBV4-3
TGCGCCAGCAGCCAAGATGGGGCAGGGGGCGTAAATTCACCCCTCCACTTT
CASSQDGAGGVNSPLHF
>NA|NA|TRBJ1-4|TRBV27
TGTGCCAGCAGCCAGAACAGGGACGGAAAACTGTTTTTT
CASSQNRDGKLFF
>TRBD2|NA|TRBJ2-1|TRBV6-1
TGTGCAGCTGGGCTAGCGGGCAATGAGCAGTTCTTC
CAAGLAGNEQFF
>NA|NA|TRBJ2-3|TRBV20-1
TGCAGTGCTAGAAGGGAGGGCAGGGGATCGGCAACAGATACGCAGTATTTT
CSARREGRGSATDTQYF
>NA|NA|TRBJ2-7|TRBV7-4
TGTGCCAGCCCACGGGGTTTGTTGAGCTACGAGCAGTACTTC
CASPRGLLSYEQYF
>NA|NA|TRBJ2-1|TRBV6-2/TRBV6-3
TGTGCCAGCAGTTTTACAGGGGGGGGCTACAATGAGCAGTTCTTC
CASSFTGGGYNEQFF
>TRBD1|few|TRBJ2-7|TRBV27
TGTGCCAGCAGTCGCACAGGGACAGGGACGTTCGAGCAGTACTTC
CASSRTGTGTFEQYF
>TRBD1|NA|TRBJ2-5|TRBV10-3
TGTGCCATCAGTGAGCGAGGACAGGGGGTCAGGGAGATTGAGACCCAGTACTTC
CAISERGQGVREIETQYF
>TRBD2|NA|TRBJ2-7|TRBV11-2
TGTGCCAGCAGCCGCCTCGGTAGCGGGACGGACGAGCAGTACTTC
CASSRLGSGTDEQYF